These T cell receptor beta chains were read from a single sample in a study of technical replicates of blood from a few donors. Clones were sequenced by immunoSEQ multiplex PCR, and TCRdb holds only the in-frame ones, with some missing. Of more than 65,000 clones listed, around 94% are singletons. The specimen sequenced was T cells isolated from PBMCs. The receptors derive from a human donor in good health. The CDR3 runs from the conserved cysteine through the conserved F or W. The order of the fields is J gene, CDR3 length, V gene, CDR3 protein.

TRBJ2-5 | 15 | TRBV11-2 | CASSLVGDRKETQYF
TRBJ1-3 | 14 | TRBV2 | CASSGQGSGNTIYF
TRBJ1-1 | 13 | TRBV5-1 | CASSLFGGTEAFF
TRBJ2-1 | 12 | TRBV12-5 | CASGRNNNEQFF
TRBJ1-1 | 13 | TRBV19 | CASSTGIGTEAFF
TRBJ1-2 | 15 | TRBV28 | CASTLTGGGDYGYTF
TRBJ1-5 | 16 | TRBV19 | CASREFGGLPNQPQHF
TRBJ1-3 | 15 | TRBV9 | CASSVGTGSGNTIYF
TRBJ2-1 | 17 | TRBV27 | CASSLYAAGGVYNEQFF
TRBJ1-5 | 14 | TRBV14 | CASSRGYSNQPQHF
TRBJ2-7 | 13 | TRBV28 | CASTNGQGAKQYF
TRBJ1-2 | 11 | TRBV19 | CASYDRNGYTF
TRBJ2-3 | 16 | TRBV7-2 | CASSFVGSISTDTQYF
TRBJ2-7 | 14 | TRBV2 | CASTGQIVGYEQYF
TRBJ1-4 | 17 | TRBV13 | CASSEITNRDSNEKLFF
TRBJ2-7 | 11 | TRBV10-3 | CAIRTAYEQYF
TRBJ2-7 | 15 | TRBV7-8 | CASSGTGTGAYEQYF
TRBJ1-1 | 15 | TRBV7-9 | CASSLGPREGTEAFF
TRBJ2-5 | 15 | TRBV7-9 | CASSLVSGDRETQYF
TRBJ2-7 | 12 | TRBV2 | CASGREKYEQYF
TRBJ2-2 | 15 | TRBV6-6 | CASSYLAANTGELFF
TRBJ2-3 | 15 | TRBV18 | CASSPEQGGTDTQYF
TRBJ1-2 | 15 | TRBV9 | CASSVERALNYGYTF
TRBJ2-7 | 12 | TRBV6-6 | CASSRQGLEQYF
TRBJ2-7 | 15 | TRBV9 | CASSVGLAGDYEQYF
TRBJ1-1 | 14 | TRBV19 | CASSSGQLNTEAFF
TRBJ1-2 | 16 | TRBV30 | CAWTLLRNIVREGYTF
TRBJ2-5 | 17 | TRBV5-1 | CASSRPVANTNQETQYF
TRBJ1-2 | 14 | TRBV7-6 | CASSLSRGSVGYTF
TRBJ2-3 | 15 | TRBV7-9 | CASSLGGPSTDTQYF
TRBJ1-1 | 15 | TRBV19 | CASSIARGADTEAFF
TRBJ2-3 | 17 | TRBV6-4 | CASSDSDRGIRTDTQYF